Presented here are 17 T cell receptor beta chains from one specimen sequenced in a study of regulatory T cells in long-lasting Graves disease. Time point defined: newly diagnosed GD, antithyroid drugs for less than 3 months. Making the TCR library involved RNA that had been extracted from PBMCs. Libraries of TCR beta came from iRepertoire HTBI primers plus Arm-PCR of CDR3 regions. A single record per CDR3 protein comes from TCRdb applying MiXCR to the multiplex PCR reads. The sample holds about 430,000 distinct CDR3 sequences, over 14% seen once. This sample also belongs to another study, concerning T cells in Graves' hyperthyroidism and ophthalmopathy.

The specimen was peripheral blood mononuclear cells (PBMCs), collected at new diagnosis, from a patient treated with antithyroid drugs. The receptors here all came from a woman aged 40 to 50 with Graves disease.

As regards this clonotype: Given a far larger clone just one base away, this is likely a sequencing read error. The chain joins TRBV2 to TRBJ2-3; D uncertain. CDR3 size: 13 residues. Germline CDR1 reads SNHLY; CDR2 reads FYNNEI. CDR3 sequence reads: CASSVRPLNEQLF. CDR3 coding DNA: TGTGCCAGCAGTGTGAGGCCGCTGAATGAGCAGTTATTC.

The V call is TRBV13, the J call TRBJ2-1, with TRBD1 as a possible D gene (6 bases). Trimming shortened V by 0 bases and J by 7 bases, and 19 bases separated the two germline ends. The CDR3 runs 17 residues. Germline V CDR1 and CDR2: PRHDT, FYEKMQ (reference sequence). For the CDR3, the DNA is TGTGCCAGCAGCTTAGGCGGTCTCAGGGGTTTTGGAAATGAGCAGTTCTTC. This sequence encodes CASSLGGLRGFGNEQFF. Full variable domain (missing parts from reference TRBV13 and TRBJ2-1): AAGVIQSPRHLIKEKRETATLKCYPIPRHDTVYWYQQGPGQDPQFLISFYEKMQSDKGSIPDRFSAQQFSDYHSELNMSSLELGDSALYFCASSLGGLRGFGNEQFFGPGTRLTVL.

The CDR3 sequence is CASSGIKGGNYEQYF. The CDR3 coding sequence is TGTGCCAGCAGCGGAATAAAGGGTGGCAACTACGAGCAGTACTTC. This chain joins TRBV7-9 and TRBJ2-7, with D uncertain. CDR1 is SEHNR and CDR2 is FQNEAQ in the germline V gene (reference sequence). V was pared by 5 bases and J by 3 bases, with 17 bases between. The CDR3 is made up of 15 amino acids.

V is TRBV30 and J is TRBJ1-1; TRBD1 matches at 10 bases. The germline V gene encodes CDR1 GTSNPN and CDR2 SVGIG (reference sequence). CDR3 length: 14 amino acids. The CDR3 region has the DNA TGTGCTTTGGACGGGGACAGGGGAGTCGCTGAAGCTTTCTTT. Translated, it gives CALDGDRGVAEAFF.

A note on this clonotype: A much more abundant neighbour one base away suggests this may be a read error. The CDR3 DNA reads TGTGCCAACAGCTTGGGGACCCAGGCGACCAAAAACATTCAGTACTTC. Translated, it gives CANSLGTQATKNIQYF. V and J are TRBV11-1 and TRBJ2-4; D possibly matches TRBD1 or TRBD2 (5 bases each). Germline V gene data show CDR1 as SGHAT and CDR2 as FQDESV (reference sequence). The CDR3 contains 16 residues.

The V gene is TRBV5-1, the J gene TRBJ2-3; 12 nucleotides line up with TRBD2. The V segment lost 9 bases and the J segment 1 base; nucleotides outside the gene matches: 6. This CDR3 contains 15 residues. Germline CDR1 reads SGHRS; CDR2 reads YFSETQ. The CDR3, as DNA: TGCGCCACCGCACTAGCGGGAGGACGCACAGATACGCAGTATTTT. Translating it yields CATALAGGRTDTQYF.

This clonotype was counted many times. The chain carries TRBV5-1 and TRBJ2-7; possible D gene TRBD2, 6 bases. Germline V lookup: CDR1 SGHRS, CDR2 YFSETQ. The CDR3 sequence is 15 residues long. The ends were cut back, 3 bases at V and 0 bases at J, with 13 bases in the middle. CDR3: CASSSGLDSSYEQYF. The CDR3 DNA reads TGCGCCAGCAGCTCGGGACTCGACAGCTCCTACGAGCAGTACTTC.

The chain is built from TRBV29-1 and TRBJ2-7; TRBD1 matches at 8 bases. The germline V gene has CDR1 SQVTM and CDR2 ANQGSEA. This CDR3 contains 13 residues. J gave up 3 bases and V 4 bases, and 5 bases lay outside the gene matches. The CDR3 coding sequence is TGCAGCGTTGGAGGGACAGGTCTCTACGAGCAGTACTTC. Its translation: CSVGGTGLYEQYF.

This clonotype was counted at least ten times. J is TRBJ1-5 and V is TRBV27, with TRBD1 matching 7 bases. Germline values: CDR1 MNHEY, CDR2 SMNVEV (reference sequence). J was trimmed by 4 bases and V by 1 base; bases with no gene match: 13. The CDR3 totals 18 residues. CDR3 amino acids: CASSLFPTRDRENQPQHF. Here the CDR3 DNA reads TGTGCCAGCAGTTTATTTCCTACCCGGGACAGAGAAAATCAGCCCCAGCATTTT.

The sample holds a few counts of this clonotype. The V gene is TRBV20-1, the J gene TRBJ1-2, with D possibly TRBD1 on 5 matching bases. Per the germline V gene, CDR1 is DFQATT and CDR2 is SNEGSKA (reference sequence). Deletions cut 1 base from V and 5 bases from J, with 20 bases between. The CDR3 spans 16 residues. This chain's CDR3 is CSARVDRGRGWYGYTF. CDR3 in DNA: TGCAGTGCTAGAGTCGATCGGGGGAGAGGTTGGTATGGCTACACCTTC.

This clonotype was seen many times. CDR3 loop: CASSQERGTEAFF. Here the CDR3 DNA reads TGCGCCAGCAGCCAAGAAAGGGGCACTGAAGCTTTCTTT. This chain connects TRBV4-3 to TRBJ1-1; D perhaps matches TRBD1 (5 bases). The germline V gene has CDR1 LGHNA and CDR2 YSLEER. The CDR3 sequence is 13 residues long. The V end lost 0 bases, the J end lost 4 bases, and 6 bases lay between the germline ends.

In its sample, this clonotype was seen many times. The CDR3 protein is CASSAGANLRETQYF. CDR3 DNA sequence: TGTGCCAGCAGTGCCGGAGCTAATCTGCGGGAGACCCAGTACTTC. The V call is TRBV2, the J call TRBJ2-5; D is undetermined. The CDR3 extends over 15 amino acids. Trimming removed 4 bases at V and 5 bases at J, with 17 bases between. Germline lookup yields CDR1 SNHLY and CDR2 FYNNEI.

V gene TRBV29-1 combines with J gene TRBJ2-3; 10 positions agree with TRBD1. This CDR3 is 14 amino acids long. In germline, CDR1 is SQVTM, CDR2 ANQGSEA. J gave up 3 bases and V 6 bases, and 6 bases lay outside the gene matches. The CDR3 sequence is CSVLRDRGTDTQYF. The CDR3 DNA follows: TGCAGCGTCCTGAGGGACAGGGGAACAGATACGCAGTATTTT.

This clonotype was seen repeatedly, ten times or more. The chain links TRBV6-2 or TRBV6-3 to TRBJ1-6; 8 bases align to TRBD1. After removal of 2 bases from V and 6 bases from J, the junction contained 3 bases not matched to a gene. Looked up from germline, CDR1 is MNHEY and CDR2 is SVGEGT. This CDR3 region has 15 residues. In nucleotides, the CDR3 is TGTGCCAGCAGTTACGGGACAGGCTTTAATTCACCCCTCCACTTT. Encoded protein: CASSYGTGFNSPLHF.

V is TRBV11-1 and J is TRBJ1-1; 11 nucleotides align to TRBD1. CDR1 SGHAT and CDR2 FQDESV come from the germline V gene (reference sequence). V shed 4 bases and J 2 bases; nucleotides not matched to a gene: 3. CDR3 size: 15 residues. The CDR3, as DNA: TGTGCCAGCAGCTCTTGGACAGGGGGCAACACTGAAGCTTTCTTT. Translation gives CASSSWTGGNTEAFF.

This clonotype was detected many times. The V gene is TRBV7-8, the J gene TRBJ2-3; perhaps D is TRBD1 or TRBD2 (5 bases each). The germline gives CDR1 SGHVS, CDR2 FQNEAQ. Trimming removed 2 bases at V and 3 bases at J, with 15 bases between. The CDR3 covers 16 residues. CDR3 nucleotide sequence: TGTGCCAGCAGCTTACCACCGGGGTGGGGGACAGATACGCAGTATTTT. Translating gives CASSLPPGWGTDTQYF.

This clonotype appeared a few times. V gene TRBV10-3 combines with J gene TRBJ2-1, with TRBD1 as a possible D gene (5 bases). Germline V gene data show CDR1 as ENHRY and CDR2 as SYGVKD. Trimming shortened V by 8 bases and J by 2 bases, and 10 bases separated the two germline ends. CDR3 length: 13 amino acids. CDR3 residues: CAIGREPYNEQFF. CDR3 DNA: TGTGCCATCGGCAGGGAACCCTACAATGAGCAGTTCTTC.